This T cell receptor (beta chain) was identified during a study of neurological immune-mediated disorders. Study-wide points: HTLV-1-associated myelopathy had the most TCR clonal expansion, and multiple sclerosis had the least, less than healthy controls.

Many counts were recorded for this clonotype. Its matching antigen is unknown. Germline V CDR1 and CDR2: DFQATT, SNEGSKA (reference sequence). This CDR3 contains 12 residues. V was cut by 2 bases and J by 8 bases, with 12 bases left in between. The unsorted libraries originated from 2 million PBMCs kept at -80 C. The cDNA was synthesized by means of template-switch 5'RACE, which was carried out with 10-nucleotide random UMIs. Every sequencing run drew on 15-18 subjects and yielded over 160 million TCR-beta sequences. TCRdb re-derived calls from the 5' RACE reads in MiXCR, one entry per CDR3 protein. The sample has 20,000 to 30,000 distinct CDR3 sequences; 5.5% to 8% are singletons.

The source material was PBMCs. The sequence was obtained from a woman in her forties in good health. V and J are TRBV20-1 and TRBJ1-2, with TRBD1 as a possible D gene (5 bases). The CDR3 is CSARQGGKGYTF. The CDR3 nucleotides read TGCAGTGCTAGACAGGGAGGGAAGGGCTACACCTTC.